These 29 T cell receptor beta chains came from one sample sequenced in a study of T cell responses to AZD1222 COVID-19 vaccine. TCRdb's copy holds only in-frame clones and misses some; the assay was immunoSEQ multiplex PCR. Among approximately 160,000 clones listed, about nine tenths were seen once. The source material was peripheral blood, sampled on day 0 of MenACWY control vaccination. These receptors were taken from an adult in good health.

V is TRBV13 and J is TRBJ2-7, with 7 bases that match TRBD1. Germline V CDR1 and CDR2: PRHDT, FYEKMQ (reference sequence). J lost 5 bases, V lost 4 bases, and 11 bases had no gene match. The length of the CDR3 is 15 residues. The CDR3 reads CASSSLQQGSHEQYF. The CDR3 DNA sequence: TGTGCCAGCAGCTCTCTCCAACAGGGGTCCCACGAGCAGTACTTC.

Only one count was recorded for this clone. The CDR3 region is CASGTAPSGANVLTF. CDR3 bases: TGCGCCAGCGGCACAGCTCCATCTGGGGCCAACGTCCTGACTTTC. This chain joins TRBV5-1 and TRBJ2-6, with D unclear. The germline gives CDR1 SGHRS, CDR2 YFSETQ. V was shortened by 7 bases and J by 1 base, with 12 bases between the two germline ends. CDR3 length equals 15 residues.

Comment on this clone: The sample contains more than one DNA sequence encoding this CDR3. Written as DNA, the CDR3 is TGTGCCAGCAGTTTTCGAGGGGACGAGCAGTACTTC. Amino acids: CASSFRGDEQYF. V is TRBV12-3 or TRBV12-4 and J is TRBJ2-7; the D gene could be TRBD1 or TRBD2 (5 bases each). The V end was cut by 3 bases, the J end by 5 bases, with 8 bases between. This CDR3 is 12 amino acids long.

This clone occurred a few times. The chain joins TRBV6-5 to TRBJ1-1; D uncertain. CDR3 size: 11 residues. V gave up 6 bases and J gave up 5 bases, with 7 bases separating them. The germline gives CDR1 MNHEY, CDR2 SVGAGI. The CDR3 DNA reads TGTGCCAGCAGACGGAGAACTGAAGCTTTCTTT. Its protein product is CASRRRTEAFF.

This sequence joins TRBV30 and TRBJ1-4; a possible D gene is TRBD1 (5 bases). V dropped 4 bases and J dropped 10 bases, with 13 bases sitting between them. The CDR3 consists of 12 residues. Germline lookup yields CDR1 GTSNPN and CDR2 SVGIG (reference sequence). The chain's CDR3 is CAWKSLGGKLFF. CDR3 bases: TGTGCCTGGAAGTCCTTGGGGGGAAAACTGTTTTTT.

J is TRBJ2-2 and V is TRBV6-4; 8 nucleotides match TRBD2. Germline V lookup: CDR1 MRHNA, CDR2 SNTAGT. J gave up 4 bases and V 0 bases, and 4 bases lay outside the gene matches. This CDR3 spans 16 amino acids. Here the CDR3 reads CASSDSASGPTGELFF. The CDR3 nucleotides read TGTGCCAGCAGTGACTCGGCTAGCGGGCCCACCGGGGAGCTGTTTTTT.

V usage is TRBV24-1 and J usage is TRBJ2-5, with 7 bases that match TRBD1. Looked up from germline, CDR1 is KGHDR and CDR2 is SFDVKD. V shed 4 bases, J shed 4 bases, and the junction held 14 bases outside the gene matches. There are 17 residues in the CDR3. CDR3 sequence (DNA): TGTGCCACCAGTGACCTCGGTCGAGGGGGCAGGGGAGAGACCCAGTACTTC. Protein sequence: CATSDLGRGGRGETQYF.

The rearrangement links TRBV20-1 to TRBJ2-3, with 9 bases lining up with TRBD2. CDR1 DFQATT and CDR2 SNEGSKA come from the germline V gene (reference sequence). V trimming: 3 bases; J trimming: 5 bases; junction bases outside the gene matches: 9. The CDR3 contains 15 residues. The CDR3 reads CSASPRGGLEDTQYF. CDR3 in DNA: TGCAGTGCTAGTCCGCGGGGGGGCCTTGAAGATACGCAGTATTTT.

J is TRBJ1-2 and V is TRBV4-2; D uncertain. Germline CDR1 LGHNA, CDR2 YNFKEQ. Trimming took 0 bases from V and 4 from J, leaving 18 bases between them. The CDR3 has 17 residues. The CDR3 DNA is TGTGCCAGCAGCCAAGACAAATTCGACACATCCCTCTATGGCTACACCTTC. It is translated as CASSQDKFDTSLYGYTF.

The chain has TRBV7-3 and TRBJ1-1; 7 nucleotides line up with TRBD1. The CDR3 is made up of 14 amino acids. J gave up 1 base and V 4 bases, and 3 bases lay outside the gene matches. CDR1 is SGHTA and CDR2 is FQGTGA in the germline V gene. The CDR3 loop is CASSSTGTNTEAFF. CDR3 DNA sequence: TGTGCCAGCAGCTCGACAGGGACGAACACTGAAGCTTTCTTT.

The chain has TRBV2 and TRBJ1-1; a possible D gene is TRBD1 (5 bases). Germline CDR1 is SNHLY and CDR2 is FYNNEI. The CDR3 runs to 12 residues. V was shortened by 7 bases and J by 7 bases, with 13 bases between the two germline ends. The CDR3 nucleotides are TGTGCCAGCACCCAGGTAGGGGTTGAAGCTTTCTTT. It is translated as CASTQVGVEAFF. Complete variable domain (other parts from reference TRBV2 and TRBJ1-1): EPEVTQTPSHQVTQMGQEVILRCVPISNHLYFYWYRQILGQKVEFLVSFYNNEISEKSEIFDDQFSVERPDGSNFTLKIRSTKLEDSAMYFCASTQVGVEAFFGQGTRLTVV.

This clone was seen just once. The CDR3 spells CASSAGQILSNQPQHF. The CDR3 DNA reads TGTGCCAGCAGTGCGGGACAGATTTTAAGCAATCAGCCCCAGCATTTT. The gene calls are TRBV2 and TRBJ1-5; TRBD1 matches 7 bases. The CDR3 is made up of 16 amino acids. Germline CDR1 reads SNHLY; CDR2 reads FYNNEI. V shed 4 bases, J shed 1 base, and the junction held 7 bases outside the gene matches.

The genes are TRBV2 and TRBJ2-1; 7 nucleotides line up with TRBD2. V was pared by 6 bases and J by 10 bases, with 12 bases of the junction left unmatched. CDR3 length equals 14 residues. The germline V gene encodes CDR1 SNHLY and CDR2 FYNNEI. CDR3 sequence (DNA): TGTGCCAGCAGCCTCACGGCGGGGGAGAGCGAGCAGTTCTTC. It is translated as CASSLTAGESEQFF. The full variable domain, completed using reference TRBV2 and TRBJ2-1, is EPEVTQTPSHQVTQMGQEVILRCVPISNHLYFYWYRQILGQKVEFLVSFYNNEISEKSEIFDDQFSVERPDGSNFTLKIRSTKLEDSAMYFCASSLTAGESEQFFGPGTRLTVL.

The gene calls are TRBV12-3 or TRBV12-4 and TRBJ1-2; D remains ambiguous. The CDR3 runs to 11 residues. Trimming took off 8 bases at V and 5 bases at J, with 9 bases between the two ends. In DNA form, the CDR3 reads TGTGCCAGCTACTCCTTATATGGCTACACCTTC. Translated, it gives CASYSLYGYTF.

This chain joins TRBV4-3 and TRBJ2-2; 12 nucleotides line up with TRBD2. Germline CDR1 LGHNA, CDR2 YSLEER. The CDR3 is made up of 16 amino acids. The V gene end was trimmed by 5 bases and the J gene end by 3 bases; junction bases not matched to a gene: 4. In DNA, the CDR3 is TGCGCCAGCAGCTACGGACTAGCGGGGTACACCGGGGAGCTGTTTTTT. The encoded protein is CASSYGLAGYTGELFF.

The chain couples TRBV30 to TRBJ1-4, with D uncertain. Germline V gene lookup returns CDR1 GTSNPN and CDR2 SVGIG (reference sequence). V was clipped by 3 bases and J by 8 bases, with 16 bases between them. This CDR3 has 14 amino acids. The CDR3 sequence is CAWRGPAGKEKLFF. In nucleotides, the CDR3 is TGTGCCTGGAGAGGGCCCGCGGGGAAAGAAAAACTGTTTTTT.

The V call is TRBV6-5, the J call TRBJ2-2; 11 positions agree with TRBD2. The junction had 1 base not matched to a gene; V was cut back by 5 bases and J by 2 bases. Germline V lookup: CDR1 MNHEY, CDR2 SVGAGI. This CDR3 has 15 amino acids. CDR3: CASSRLAGNTGELFF. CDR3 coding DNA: TGTGCCAGCAGTCGACTAGCGGGAAACACCGGGGAGCTGTTTTTT.

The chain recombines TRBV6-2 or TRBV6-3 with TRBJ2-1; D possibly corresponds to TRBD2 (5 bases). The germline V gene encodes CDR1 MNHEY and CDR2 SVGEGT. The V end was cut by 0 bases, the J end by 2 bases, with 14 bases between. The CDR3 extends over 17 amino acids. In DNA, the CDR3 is TGTGCCAGCAGTTACTCGCCTAGCTTGAGAACCTACAATGAGCAGTTCTTC. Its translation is CASSYSPSLRTYNEQFF.

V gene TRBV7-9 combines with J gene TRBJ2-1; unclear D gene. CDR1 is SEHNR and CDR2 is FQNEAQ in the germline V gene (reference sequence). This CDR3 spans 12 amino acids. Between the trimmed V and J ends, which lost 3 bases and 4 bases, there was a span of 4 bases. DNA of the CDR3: TGTGCCAGCAGCTTCCTGTACAATGAGCAGTTCTTC. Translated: CASSFLYNEQFF.

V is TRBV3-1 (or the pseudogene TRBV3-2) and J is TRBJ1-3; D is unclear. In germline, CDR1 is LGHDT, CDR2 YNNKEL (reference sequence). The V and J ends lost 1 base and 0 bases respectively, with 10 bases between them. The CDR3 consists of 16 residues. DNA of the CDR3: TGTGCCAGCAGCCAAGGTCCCACAGACTCTGGAAACACCATATATTTT. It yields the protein CASSQGPTDSGNTIYF.

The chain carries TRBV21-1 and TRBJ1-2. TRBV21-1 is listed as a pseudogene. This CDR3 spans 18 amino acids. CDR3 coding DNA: TGTGCCAGCAGCAATCCAACACCGTCCGGGGGGCGCCCCGGTGGCTACACCTTC. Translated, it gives CASSNPTPSGGRPGGYTF.

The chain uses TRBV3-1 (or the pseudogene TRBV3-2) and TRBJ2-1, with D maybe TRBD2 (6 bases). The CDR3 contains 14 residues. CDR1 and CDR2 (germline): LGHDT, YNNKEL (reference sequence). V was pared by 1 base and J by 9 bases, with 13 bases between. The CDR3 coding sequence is TGTGCCAGCAGCCAAGCCCTGACTAGGGGTGAGCAGTTCTTC. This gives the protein CASSQALTRGEQFF.

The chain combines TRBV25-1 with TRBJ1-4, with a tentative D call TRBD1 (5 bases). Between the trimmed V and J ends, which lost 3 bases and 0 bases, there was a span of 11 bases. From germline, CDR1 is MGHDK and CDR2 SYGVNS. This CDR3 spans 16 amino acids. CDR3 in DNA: TGTGCCAGCAGTGAGCATTTGACAGCAACTAATGAAAAACTGTTTTTT. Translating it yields CASSEHLTATNEKLFF.

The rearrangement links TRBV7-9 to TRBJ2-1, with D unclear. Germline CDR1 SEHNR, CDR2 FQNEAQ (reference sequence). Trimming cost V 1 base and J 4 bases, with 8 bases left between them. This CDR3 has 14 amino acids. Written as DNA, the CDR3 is TGTGCCAGCAGCTTAGAGGGCCGATACAATGAGCAGTTCTTC. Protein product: CASSLEGRYNEQFF.

This CDR3 reads CASSLSRREETQYF. For the CDR3, the DNA is TGTGCCAGTAGCCTTTCGCGGCGCGAAGAGACCCAGTACTTC. The V gene is TRBV19, the J gene TRBJ2-5, with D unresolved. The CDR3 covers 14 residues. The V end lost 6 bases, the J end lost 3 bases, and 14 bases lay between the germline ends. CDR1 and CDR2 from the germline V gene are LNHDA and SQIVND (reference sequence).

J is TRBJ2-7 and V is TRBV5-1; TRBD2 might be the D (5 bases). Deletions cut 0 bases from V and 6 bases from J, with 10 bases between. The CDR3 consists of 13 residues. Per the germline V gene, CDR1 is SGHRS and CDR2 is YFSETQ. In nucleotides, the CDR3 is TGCGCCAGCAGCTTGGCATATGGAGGCGAGCAGTACTTC. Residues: CASSLAYGGEQYF. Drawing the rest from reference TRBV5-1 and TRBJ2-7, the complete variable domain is KAGVTQTPRYLIKTRGQQVTLSCSPISGHRSVSWYQQTPGQGLQFLFEYFSETQRNKGNFPGRFSGRQFSNSRSEMNVSTLELGDSALYLCASSLAYGGEQYFGPGTRLTVT.

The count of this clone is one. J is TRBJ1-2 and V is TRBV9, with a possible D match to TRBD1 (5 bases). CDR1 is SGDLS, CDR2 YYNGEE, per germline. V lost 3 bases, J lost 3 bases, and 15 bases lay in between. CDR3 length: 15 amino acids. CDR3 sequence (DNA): TGTGCCAGCAGCGCCGGGGGTTGGCAGGACTATGGCTACACCTTC. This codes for CASSAGGWQDYGYTF.

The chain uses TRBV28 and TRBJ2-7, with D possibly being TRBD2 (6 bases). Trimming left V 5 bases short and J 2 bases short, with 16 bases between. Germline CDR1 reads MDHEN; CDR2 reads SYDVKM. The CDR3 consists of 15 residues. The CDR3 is CASSAPGTQTYEQYF. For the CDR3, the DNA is TGTGCCAGCAGTGCTCCCGGGACTCAAACCTACGAGCAGTACTTC.

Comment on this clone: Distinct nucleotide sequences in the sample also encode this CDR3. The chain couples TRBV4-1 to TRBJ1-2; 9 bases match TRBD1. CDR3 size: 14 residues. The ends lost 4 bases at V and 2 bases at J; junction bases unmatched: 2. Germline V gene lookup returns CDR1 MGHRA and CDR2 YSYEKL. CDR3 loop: CASSRDRGNYGYTF. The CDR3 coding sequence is TGCGCCAGCAGCCGAGACAGGGGGAACTATGGCTACACCTTC.